This entry describes one TCR beta chain. The table lists this clonotype with many counts. The clone's antigen remains unknown. Base quality data are lacking; no much larger clone is found one base away. These data come from a study of neurological immune-mediated disorders (dated by TCRdb to between 2019 and 2020). Regarding the complete study: Among the 35 or so multiple sclerosis patients, approximately 31 had relapsing-remitting MS and 3 had secondary progressive MS. Of the approximately 68 subjects in the cohort, approximately 15 were HAM/TSP patients, about 34 were multiple sclerosis patients, and about 20 were healthy controls. The study compared peripheral blood TCR-beta repertoires of HTLV-I-associated myelopathy (HAM/TSP) patients, multiple sclerosis patients and healthy controls using UMI-based sequencing. The 100 to 110 TCR-beta libraries covered PBMC samples along with longitudinal samples, technical triplicates, and paired sorted CD4+ and CD8+ T-cell subsets. Study-wide conclusions, independent of this receptor: TCR clonal expansion was greatest in HAM/TSP patients and smallest in MS patients, who ranked below even healthy controls. Across subjects, expanded clones never shared an identical CDR3 amino acid sequence, which suggests that the TCR-beta repertoires in every group were private. No association of the MS cluster with clinical or MRI features was observed, and the need for larger cohorts was stated by the authors. In a phylogenetic analysis, the repertoires of 18 out of 34 MS patients fell into a single cluster of related CDR3 sequences, pointing to a possible signature at the repertoire level.

cDNA synthesis used template-switch 5'RACE with a primer carrying a 10-nucleotide random unique molecular identifier tagging each TCR transcript. Every sequencing run yielded over 180 million TCR-beta sequences covering 15-18 subjects. The RNeasy kit was used for extraction of total RNA. The KAPA Real-time Library Amplification kit was used to amplify TCR-beta VDJ regions with primers for the TCR constant region and the 5'RACE anchor. A first PCR added sample indexes and Illumina adaptors, after which a second PCR increased the library yield. The roughly 650 bp TCR product was size-selected on a 2% E-gel SizeSelection system after Ampure bead purification. Library quality was checked on a Bioanalyzer, concentration was measured with Qubit, and libraries were quantified with the Kapa Library Quantification kit before pooling. Libraries were sequenced paired-end 2 x 150 bp on an Illumina HiSeq 2500. To increase sequence diversity, roughly 24-32% phiX was spiked into each library pool. In the paper's pipeline: The quality-filtered reads were processed with the UMI-based MiGEC pipeline, whose error correction step removed more than 75% of the raw TCR sequences. VDJ genes were aligned to IMGT germline references, and each clonotype was defined by a unique CDR3 amino acid sequence together with V-J genes. VDJtools evaluated clonal expansion, Shannon diversity and CDR3 relatedness (CalcPairwiseDistances, ClusterSamples); CLCbio workbench built phylogenetic trees. Expanded clones were defined as having at least 8 unique UMIs, based on coefficient-of-variation modelling across technical triplicates. TCRdb cleaned the public reads at Q25 with fastp, built clones with MiXCR and kept in-frame beta chains. One record per CDR3 amino acid sequence lists the most common genes and DNA. The V and J calls shown here were made by TCRdb, not taken from the authors' results. In all, the sample holds roughly 67,000 distinct CDR3 sequences, and more than 3.5% of those were seen once. Of the sample, approximately 2.7% is held by the ten largest clones.

Libraries from unsorted PBMCs were made from 2 million PBMCs kept in RNAlater at -80 degrees C until RNA extraction. The multiple sclerosis patients were enrolled in a US clinical protocol that evaluated disease progression with magnetic resonance imaging. Peripheral blood was subjected to Ficoll-Hypaque density gradient centrifugation to isolate PBMCs, which were then cryopreserved in liquid nitrogen. The CDR3 has 15 amino acids, counting the end cysteine and phenylalanine. Of the read, only the CDR3 DNA is kept; its 45 bases are in frame from base 1. V is cut back by 3 bases and J by 1 base, with 6 bases in the junction unmatched. CDR1 SGHNT and CDR2 YYREEE were looked up in the germline V gene (reference sequence).

The sequence was collected from a man between 45 and 60 years old with multiple sclerosis. Sample: PBMCs. The sequence links TRBV5-4 to TRBJ1-1; 7 central nucleotides agree with TRBD1. CDR3 reads: CASSSAGGPNTEAFF. The DNA sequence is TGTGCCAGCAGCTCCGCAGGGGGACCGAACACTGAAGCTTTCTTT.